Each of the 24 T cell receptor beta chains below was sequenced from the same sample in a study of T-cell reconstitution after alpha-beta-depleted transplantation in children. Unique molecular identifiers were used to barcode this TCRbeta library. TCRdb used MiXCR to reprocess the PCR reads, holding one entry per CDR3 protein. The table lists some 520,000 distinct CDR3 sequences, over 25% of them singletons. The input for sequencing was PBMCs from the stem cell graft donor, taken from the stem cell graft. The receptors shown here come from a human donor who donated a stem cell graft to a child with aplastic anemia.

CDR3: CSAPGLGPNEQFF. The DNA for the CDR3 is TGCAGTGCACCCGGACTAGGGCCCAATGAGCAGTTCTTC. The chain recombines TRBV20-1 with TRBJ2-1; 7 bases line up with TRBD2. The V gene end was trimmed by 6 bases and the J gene end by 6 bases; junction bases not matched to a gene: 8. From germline, CDR1 is DFQATT and CDR2 SNEGSKA (reference sequence). The CDR3 covers 13 residues.

The rearrangement links TRBV18 to TRBJ2-3, with D unresolved. V dropped 3 bases and J dropped 1 base, with 14 bases sitting between them. The CDR3 contains 16 residues. Germline V gene sequence: CDR1 KGHSH, CDR2 LQKENI. The CDR3 DNA sequence: TGTGCCAGCTCACCTTTTGACTCGTCTCGCACAGATACGCAGTATTTT. It translates to CASSPFDSSRTDTQYF.

This clonotype appeared a few times. This chain connects TRBV30 to TRBJ2-7; D uncertain. The CDR3 covers 13 residues. Per germline, CDR1 GTSNPN and CDR2 SVGIG (reference sequence). V was cut by 2 bases and J by 3 bases, with 11 bases left in between. CDR3 loop: CAWSQVSSYEQYV. The CDR3 bases are TGTGCCTGGAGTCAGGTCTCGAGCTACGAGCAGTACGTC.

This clonotype came up a few times. This chain uses TRBV7-6 with TRBJ1-4; TRBD1 might be the D (6 bases). This CDR3 is 14 amino acids long. CDR1 and CDR2 (germline): SGHVS, FNYEAQ. V was trimmed by 2 bases and J by 7 bases, leaving 11 bases between them. CDR3 sequence (DNA): TGTGCCAGCAGCTTAAGGGGGTTCGGTGAAAAACTGTTTTTT. Translation gives CASSLRGFGEKLFF.

This sequence joins TRBV6-5 and TRBJ2-7, with 14 bases that match TRBD2. With V trimmed by 0 bases and J by 3 bases, 1 base remained unmatched. Germline V lookup: CDR1 MNHEY, CDR2 SVGAGI. The CDR3 is 16 amino acids. Here the CDR3 DNA reads TGTGCCAGCAGTTACTCGGGGACTAGCGGGGGCTACGAGCAGTACTTC. Residues: CASSYSGTSGGYEQYF.

This clonotype was detected only a few times. The junction shows a germline mismatch at one end, possibly a read error. The chain couples TRBV20-1 to TRBJ2-6; maybe TRBD1 (5 bases). The CDR3 totals 16 residues. The germline CDR1 and CDR2 sequences are DFQATT and SNEGSKA (reference sequence). CDR3 nucleotides: TGCAGTGCTAGAGTCCCCGGAAGCTCTGGGGCCAACGGCCTGACTTTC. It yields the protein CSARVPGSSGANGLTF.

V is TRBV11-3 and J is TRBJ1-1; no clear D. Trimming removed 0 bases from V and 5 bases from J, with 4 bases in between. Germline CDR1 reads SGHNT; CDR2 reads YENEEA. The CDR3 sequence is 12 residues long. The CDR3 loop is CASSLDETEAFF. The CDR3 DNA sequence: TGTGCCAGCAGCTTAGACGAGACTGAAGCTTTCTTT.

V and J are TRBV9 and TRBJ2-5; unclear D gene. Germline V CDR1 and CDR2: SGDLS, YYNGEE. Trimming left V 0 bases short and J 0 bases short, with 12 bases between. The CDR3 covers 16 residues. The CDR3 protein is CASSVGARAHQETQYF. The CDR3 DNA is TGTGCCAGCAGCGTAGGCGCACGGGCCCACCAAGAGACCCAGTACTTC.

The V gene is TRBV28, the J gene TRBJ2-7; 8 bases align to TRBD2. Trimming removed 5 bases from V and 6 bases from J; junction bases left unmatched: 9. The CDR3 runs 14 residues. CDR1 is MDHEN and CDR2 is SYDVKM in the germline V gene. The CDR3 is CASSATKLAAEQYV. CDR3 nucleotides: TGTGCCAGCAGTGCGACCAAACTAGCGGCCGAGCAGTACGTC.

The chain employs TRBV12-3 or TRBV12-4 and TRBJ2-7; a weak D match, TRBD2 (6 bases). This CDR3 is 16 amino acids long. Trimming took off 5 bases at V and 7 bases at J, with 24 bases between the two ends. The CDR3 DNA reads TGTGCCAGCAGTCTCTGGGGCCCCAATGTCGCGGGGGAGCAGTACGTC. Amino acids: CASSLWGPNVAGEQYV.

A few counts support this clonotype. The rearrangement uses TRBV25-1 and TRBJ1-5; D might be TRBD1 (5 bases). Trimming took off 1 base at V and 6 bases at J, with 13 bases between the two ends. Germline CDR1 MGHDK, CDR2 SYGVNS. The CDR3 length is 15 residues. CDR3 residues: CASSEWGVEGQPQHF. Written as DNA, the CDR3 is TGTGCCAGCAGTGAATGGGGGGTTGAAGGTCAGCCCCAGCATTTT.

This clonotype has only a few counts. The chain uses TRBV27 and TRBJ2-1; tentative D call: TRBD1 (6 bases). This CDR3 contains 16 residues. Per the germline V gene, CDR1 is MNHEY and CDR2 is SMNVEV (reference sequence). Between the trimmed V and J ends, which lost 4 bases and 0 bases, there was a span of 13 bases. In nucleotides, the CDR3 is TGTGCCAGCAGTTCCCACAGGGATTACTCCTACAATGAGCAGTTCTTC. It specifies CASSSHRDYSYNEQFF.

The V gene is TRBV11-2, the J gene TRBJ2-5, with 10 bases identical to TRBD1. Germline V gene data show CDR1 as SGHAT and CDR2 as FQNNGV. The CDR3 has 16 residues. V lost 5 bases and J lost 5; bases outside the gene matches: 11. The CDR3 loop reads CASSLGTGAVRETQYF. The DNA for the CDR3 is TGTGCCAGCAGCCTAGGGACAGGGGCCGTACGCGAGACCCAGTACTTC.

The chain is built from TRBV5-1 and TRBJ2-7, with 9 bases that match TRBD2. CDR1 SGHRS and CDR2 YFSETQ come from the germline V gene. This CDR3 has 15 residues. With 3 bases clipped from V and 3 bases from J, the junction kept 7 bases outside the gene matches. CDR3 region: CASSSGSGRGYEQYF. CDR3 in DNA: TGCGCCAGCAGCTCAGGTAGCGGGAGAGGCTACGAGCAGTACTTC.

The chain combines TRBV29-1 with TRBJ1-2; 9 bases fit TRBD1. The CDR3 is 13 amino acids. Trimming cost V 7 bases and J 2 bases; bases outside gene matches: 5. Germline CDR1 SQVTM, CDR2 ANQGSEA. The CDR3 DNA sequence: TGCAGCGCCCGGGGACAGGGAAACTATGGCTACACCTTC. This gives the protein CSARGQGNYGYTF.

This chain connects TRBV7-9 to TRBJ2-5, with D possibly TRBD1 on 6 matching bases. The CDR3 runs to 14 residues. Germline lookup yields CDR1 SEHNR and CDR2 FQNEAQ (reference sequence). The V gene lost 5 bases and the J gene lost 1 base, with 11 bases spanning the gap. CDR3 bases: TGTGCCAGCAGCCGCCTGGACAGCCAAGAGACCCAGTACTTC. Protein sequence: CASSRLDSQETQYF.

This clonotype was seen once. The chain links TRBV11-2 to TRBJ2-1; TRBD2 agrees at 7 bases. The ends lost 2 bases at V and 0 bases at J; junction bases unmatched: 10. The CDR3 contains 18 residues. From germline, CDR1 is SGHAT and CDR2 FQNNGV. The CDR3 DNA follows: TGTGCCAGCAGCTTATGGTCTAGCGGAACGTTCTCCTACAATGAGCAGTTCTTC. Amino acids: CASSLWSSGTFSYNEQFF. The full variable domain, its missing parts supplied by reference TRBV11-2 and TRBJ2-1, is EAGVAQSPRYKIIEKRQSVAFWCNPISGHATLYWYQQILGQGPKLLIQFQNNGVVDDSQLPKDRFSAERLKGVDSTLKIQPAKLEDSAVYLCASSLWSSGTFSYNEQFFGPGTRLTVL.

This chain uses TRBV7-2 with TRBJ2-2; D gene ambiguous. CDR3 size: 15 residues. Germline CDR1 and CDR2: SGHTA and FQGNSA. Trimming stripped 2 bases from V and 2 bases from J, with 9 bases between. In nucleotides, the CDR3 is TGTGCCAGCAGCTTATATCGGATAAACACCGGGGAGCTGTTTTTT. It codes for CASSLYRINTGELFF.

This clonotype was counted between two and nine times. This sequence joins TRBV7-2 and TRBJ1-2; D remains ambiguous. This CDR3 comprises 14 residues. V shed 0 bases and J shed 0 bases, with 5 bases lying between them. Germline V lookup: CDR1 SGHTA, CDR2 FQGNSA. CDR3: CASSLAVANYGYTF. The CDR3 nucleotides are TGTGCCAGCAGCTTAGCCGTGGCTAACTATGGCTACACCTTC.

V usage is TRBV5-1 and J usage is TRBJ1-2; D is ambiguous. The V gene's germline CDR1 is SGHRS and CDR2 YFSETQ. The CDR3 totals 14 residues. Trimming stripped 4 bases from V and 2 bases from J, with 12 bases between. The CDR3 nucleotides read TGCGCCAGCAGCCCGGAAGGCGCGAACTATGGCTACACCTTC. Its translation is CASSPEGANYGYTF.

The chain joins TRBV10-3 to TRBJ1-2; a possible D gene is TRBD1 (6 bases). The germline V gene has CDR1 ENHRY and CDR2 SYGVKD. Between the trimmed V and J ends, which lost 9 bases and 3 bases, there was a span of 14 bases. This CDR3 has 13 amino acids. The CDR3 nucleotides are TGTGCCATGACCGCAGGGGCGGACTATGGCTACACCTTC. It codes for CAMTAGADYGYTF.

The chain combines TRBV29-1 with TRBJ2-7; either TRBD1 or TRBD2 may supply D (6 bases each). Germline V lookup: CDR1 SQVTM, CDR2 ANQGSEA. The CDR3 has 13 amino acids. V was trimmed by 6 bases and J by 2 bases, leaving 14 bases between them. CDR3 bases: TGCAGCGTAGAGGGGGACTTTACCTACGAGCAGTACTTC. Amino acids: CSVEGDFTYEQYF.

This clonotype was seen more than once but under ten times. V usage is TRBV29-1 and J usage is TRBJ1-1, with a tentative D call TRBD1 (5 bases). Germline-derived CDR1 and CDR2 are SQVTM and ANQGSEA. V lost 3 bases, J lost 0 bases, and 8 bases lay in between. This CDR3 spans 13 amino acids. CDR3 coding DNA: TGCAGCGTTGATAAGGGGATGAACACTGAAGCTTTCTTT. Its protein product is CSVDKGMNTEAFF.

V and J are TRBV7-2 and TRBJ2-1, with D possibly being TRBD2 (6 bases). With 1 base removed from V and 4 bases from J, the gap between germline ends came to 11 bases. Germline-derived CDR1 and CDR2 are SGHTA and FQGNSA. The CDR3 loop spans 15 amino acids. DNA for the CDR3: TGTGCCAGCAGCTTAGGGCCTAGCGAGTACAATGAGCAGTTCTTC. Translating gives CASSLGPSEYNEQFF.